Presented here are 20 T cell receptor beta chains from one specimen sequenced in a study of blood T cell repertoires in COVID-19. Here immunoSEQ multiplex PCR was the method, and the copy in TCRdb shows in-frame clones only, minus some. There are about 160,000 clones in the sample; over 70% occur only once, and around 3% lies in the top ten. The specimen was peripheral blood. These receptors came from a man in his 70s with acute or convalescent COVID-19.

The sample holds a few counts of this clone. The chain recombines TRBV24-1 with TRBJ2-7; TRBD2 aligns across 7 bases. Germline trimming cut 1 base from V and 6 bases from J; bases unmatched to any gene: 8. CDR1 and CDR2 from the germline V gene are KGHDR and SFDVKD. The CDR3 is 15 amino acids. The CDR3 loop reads CATSDLGAGSGEQYF. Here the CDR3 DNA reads TGTGCCACCAGTGATTTAGGAGCGGGGTCTGGCGAGCAGTACTTC.

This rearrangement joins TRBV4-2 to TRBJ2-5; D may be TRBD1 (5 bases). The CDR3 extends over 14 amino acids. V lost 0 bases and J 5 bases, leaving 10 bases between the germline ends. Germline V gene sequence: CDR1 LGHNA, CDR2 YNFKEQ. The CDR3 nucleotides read TGTGCCAGCAGCCAAGAAGGTTGGGGCGAGACCCAGTACTTC. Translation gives CASSQEGWGETQYF.

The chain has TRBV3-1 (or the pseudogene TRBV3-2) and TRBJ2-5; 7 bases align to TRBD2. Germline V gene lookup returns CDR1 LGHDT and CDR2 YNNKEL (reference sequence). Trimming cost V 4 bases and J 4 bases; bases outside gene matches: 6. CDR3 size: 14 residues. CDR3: CASSPAGGGETQYF. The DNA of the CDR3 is TGTGCCAGCAGCCCCGCGGGCGGGGGAGAGACCCAGTACTTC.

The CDR3 region is CASSEGRDSRLFF. The CDR3 nucleotides are TGCGCCAGCAGTGAGGGCAGAGACAGCCGACTGTTCTTC. This chain links TRBV10-1 with TRBJ2-1; tentatively, D is TRBD1 (5 bases). The CDR3 has 13 residues. The germline gives CDR1 WNHNN, CDR2 SYGVQD (reference sequence). Deletions cut 2 bases from V and 15 bases from J, with 17 bases between.

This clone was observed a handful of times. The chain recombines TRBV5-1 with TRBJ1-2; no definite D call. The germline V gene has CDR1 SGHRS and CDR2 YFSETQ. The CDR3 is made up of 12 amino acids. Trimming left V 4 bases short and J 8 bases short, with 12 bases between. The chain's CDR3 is CASSIAGRGYTF. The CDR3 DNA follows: TGCGCCAGCAGCATCGCCGGGAGGGGCTACACCTTC.

CDR3 sequence (DNA): TGTGCCAGCAGTATACTTAGCGGGAACACCGGGGAGCTGTTTTTT. Amino acids: CASSILSGNTGELFF. The chain recombines TRBV28 with TRBJ2-2; D possibly corresponds to TRBD2 (6 bases). V lost 5 bases to trimming and J lost 1 base, with 11 bases between them. The germline V gene has CDR1 MDHEN and CDR2 SYDVKM. CDR3 length: 15 amino acids.

CDR3 sequence reads: CSVGDQGSVGQYF. The CDR3 region has the DNA TGCAGCGTTGGCGACCAGGGATCAGTTGGACAGTACTTC. The gene calls are TRBV29-1 and TRBJ2-4, with D perhaps matching TRBD1 (5 bases). The V end lost 4 bases, the J end lost 13 bases, and 20 bases lay between the germline ends. The CDR3 is made up of 13 amino acids. Germline loops: CDR1 SQVTM, CDR2 ANQGSEA.

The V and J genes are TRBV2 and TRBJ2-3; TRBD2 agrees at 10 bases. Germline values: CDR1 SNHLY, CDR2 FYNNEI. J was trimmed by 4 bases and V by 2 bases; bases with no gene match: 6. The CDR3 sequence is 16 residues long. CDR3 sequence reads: CASSETYSGGPDTQYF. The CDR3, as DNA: TGTGCCAGCAGTGAAACCTATAGCGGGGGGCCAGATACGCAGTATTTT.

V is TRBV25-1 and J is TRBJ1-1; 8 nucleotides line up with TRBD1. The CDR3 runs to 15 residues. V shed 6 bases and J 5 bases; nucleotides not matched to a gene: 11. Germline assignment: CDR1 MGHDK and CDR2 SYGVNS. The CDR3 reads CASSQPGGRGTEAFF. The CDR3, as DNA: TGTGCCAGCAGCCAACCAGGGGGCAGGGGGACTGAAGCTTTCTTT.

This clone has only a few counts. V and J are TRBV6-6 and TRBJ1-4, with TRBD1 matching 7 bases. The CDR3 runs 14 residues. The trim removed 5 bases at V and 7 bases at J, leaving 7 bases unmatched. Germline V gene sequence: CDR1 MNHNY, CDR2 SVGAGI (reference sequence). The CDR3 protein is CASSPQGGGEKLFF. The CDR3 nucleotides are TGTGCCAGCAGTCCCCAGGGGGGTGGTGAAAAACTGTTTTTT.

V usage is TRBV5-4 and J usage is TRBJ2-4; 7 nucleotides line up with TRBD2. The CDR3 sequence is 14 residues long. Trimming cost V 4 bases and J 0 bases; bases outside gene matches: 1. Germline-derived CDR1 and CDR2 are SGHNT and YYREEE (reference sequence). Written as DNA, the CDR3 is TGTGCCAGCAGCGTAGCGGGAGCCAAAAACATTCAGTACTTC. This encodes CASSVAGAKNIQYF.

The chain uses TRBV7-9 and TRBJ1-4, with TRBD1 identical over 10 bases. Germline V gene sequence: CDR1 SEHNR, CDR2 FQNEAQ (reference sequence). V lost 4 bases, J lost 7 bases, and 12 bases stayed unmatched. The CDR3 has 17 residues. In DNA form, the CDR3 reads TGTGCCAGCAGCTCCGGGGACAGGGGTGGGGGAAGTGAAAAACTGTTTTTT. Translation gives CASSSGDRGGGSEKLFF.

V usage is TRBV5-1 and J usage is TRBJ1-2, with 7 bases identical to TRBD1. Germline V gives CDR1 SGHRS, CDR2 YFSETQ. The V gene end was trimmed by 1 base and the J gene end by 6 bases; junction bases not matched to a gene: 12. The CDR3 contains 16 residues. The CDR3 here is CASSLNGGQESDGYTF. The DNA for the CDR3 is TGCGCCAGCAGCTTGAATGGAGGACAGGAATCGGATGGCTACACCTTC.

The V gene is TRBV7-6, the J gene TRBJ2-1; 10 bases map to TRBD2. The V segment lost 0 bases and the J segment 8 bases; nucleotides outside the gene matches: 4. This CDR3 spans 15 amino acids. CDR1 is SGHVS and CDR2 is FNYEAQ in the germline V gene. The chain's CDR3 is CASSLASGGGDEQFF. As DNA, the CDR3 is TGTGCCAGCAGCTTAGCAAGCGGGGGGGGAGATGAGCAGTTCTTC.

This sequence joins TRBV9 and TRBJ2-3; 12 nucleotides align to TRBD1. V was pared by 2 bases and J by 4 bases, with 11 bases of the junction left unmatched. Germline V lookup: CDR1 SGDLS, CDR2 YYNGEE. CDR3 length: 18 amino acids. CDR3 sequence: CASSVRFSGQGAPDTQYF. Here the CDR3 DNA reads TGTGCCAGCAGCGTTCGGTTTTCGGGACAGGGGGCTCCAGATACGCAGTATTTT.

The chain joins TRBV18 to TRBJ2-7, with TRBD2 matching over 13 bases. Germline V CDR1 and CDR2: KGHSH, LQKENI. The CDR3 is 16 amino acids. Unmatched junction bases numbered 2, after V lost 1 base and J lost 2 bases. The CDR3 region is CASSPLGTSGTYEQYF. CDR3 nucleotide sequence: TGTGCCAGCTCACCACTCGGGACTAGCGGGACCTACGAGCAGTACTTC.

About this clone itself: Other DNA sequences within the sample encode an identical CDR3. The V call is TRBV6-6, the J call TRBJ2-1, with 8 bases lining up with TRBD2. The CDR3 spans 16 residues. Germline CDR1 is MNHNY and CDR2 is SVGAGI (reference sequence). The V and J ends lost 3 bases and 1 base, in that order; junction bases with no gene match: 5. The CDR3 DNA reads TGTGCCAGCAGTTATTTCGGGGGGGGATCCTACAATGAGCAGTTCTTC. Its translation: CASSYFGGGSYNEQFF.

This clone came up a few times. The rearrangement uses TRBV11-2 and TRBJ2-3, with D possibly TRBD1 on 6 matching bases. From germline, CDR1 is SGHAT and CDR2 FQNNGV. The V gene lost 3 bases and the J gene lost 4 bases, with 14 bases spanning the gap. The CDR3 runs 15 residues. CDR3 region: CASSLAGANADTQYF. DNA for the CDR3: TGTGCCAGCAGCTTGGCAGGGGCAAACGCAGATACGCAGTATTTT. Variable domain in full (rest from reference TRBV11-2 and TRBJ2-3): EAGVAQSPRYKIIEKRQSVAFWCNPISGHATLYWYQQILGQGPKLLIQFQNNGVVDDSQLPKDRFSAERLKGVDSTLKIQPAKLEDSAVYLCASSLAGANADTQYFGPGTRLTVL.

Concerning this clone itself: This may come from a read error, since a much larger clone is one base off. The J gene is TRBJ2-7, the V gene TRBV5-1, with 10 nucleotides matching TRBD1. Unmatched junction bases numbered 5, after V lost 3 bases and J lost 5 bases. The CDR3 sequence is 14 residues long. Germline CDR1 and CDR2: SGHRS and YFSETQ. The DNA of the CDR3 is TGCGCCAGCAGCTGGGGGACAGGGGACCACGAGCAGTACTTC. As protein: CASSWGTGDHEQYF.

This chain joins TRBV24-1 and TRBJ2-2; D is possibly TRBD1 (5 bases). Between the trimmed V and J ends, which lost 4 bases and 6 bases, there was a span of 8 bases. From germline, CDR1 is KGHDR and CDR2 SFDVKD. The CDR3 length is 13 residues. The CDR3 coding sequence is TGTGCCACCAGTGAAGACAGTTCCGGGGAGCTGTTTTTT. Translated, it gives CATSEDSSGELFF.